This T cell receptor (beta chain) originates from a study of T cell responses to AZD1222 COVID-19 vaccine. Overall study results and limits: Spike regions recognized by vaccine-associated CD4 TCRs spanned the protein, led by 160-218 and 743-854.

Libraries were prepared by immunoSEQ multiplex PCR; TCRdb keeps only in-frame clonotypes and omits some of them. The sample has about 110,000 clones, about nine tenths seen once. About this clone: Its cognate antigen is unknown.

This clonotype was obtained from an adult in good health. This specimen consisted of peripheral blood, obtained on day 0 of AZD1222 vaccination.

For the CDR3, the DNA is TGTGCCAGCAGCGGACTAGCGGGAGGTCATACGCAGTATTTT. It specifies CASSGLAGGHTQYF. The gene calls are TRBV5-6 and TRBJ2-3, with 14 bases lining up with TRBD2. V lost 4 bases and J lost 7; bases outside the gene matches: 2. Per the germline V gene, CDR1 is SGHDT and CDR2 is YYEEEE. The CDR3 is made up of 14 amino acids. The full variable domain, rest sourced from reference TRBV5-6 and TRBJ2-3, is DAGVTQSPTHLIKTRGQQVTLRCSPKSGHDTVSWYQQALGQGPQFIFQYYEEEERQRGNFPDRFSGHQFPNYSSELNVNALLLGDSALYLCASSGLAGGHTQYFGPGTRLTVL.